Given below is one T cell receptor beta chain in context. Its cognate antigen is unknown. PCR employed 60 Vbeta and 13 Jbeta primers. Repertoires were generated with immunoSEQ multiplex PCR, while TCRdb's copy carries only in-frame clones and drops some. The data show about 140,000 clones, about 79% seen once. The sample is drawn from a study of cytomegalovirus exposure and HLA in healthy donors. The CDR3 length is 16 residues. V dropped 3 bases and J dropped 2; count of bases not matched to a gene: 6. Germline loops: CDR1 SGHVS, CDR2 FNYEAQ. Findings and limits, study-wide: HLA alleles were associated with around 17,000 TCR beta sequences in a later analysis at 0.05 false discovery rate. A few V segments could not be told apart, such as TRBV6-2 and TRBV6-3, and were left out.

Input material: PBMCs. V gene TRBV7-6 combines with J gene TRBJ2-5; 10 bases are a match to TRBD2. This sequence originates from a female donor in good health and CMV-seropositive. The DNA for the CDR3 is TGTGCCAGCAGCTTTAGGCTAGCGGGGGTACAAGAGACCCAGTACTTC. This sequence encodes CASSFRLAGVQETQYF.